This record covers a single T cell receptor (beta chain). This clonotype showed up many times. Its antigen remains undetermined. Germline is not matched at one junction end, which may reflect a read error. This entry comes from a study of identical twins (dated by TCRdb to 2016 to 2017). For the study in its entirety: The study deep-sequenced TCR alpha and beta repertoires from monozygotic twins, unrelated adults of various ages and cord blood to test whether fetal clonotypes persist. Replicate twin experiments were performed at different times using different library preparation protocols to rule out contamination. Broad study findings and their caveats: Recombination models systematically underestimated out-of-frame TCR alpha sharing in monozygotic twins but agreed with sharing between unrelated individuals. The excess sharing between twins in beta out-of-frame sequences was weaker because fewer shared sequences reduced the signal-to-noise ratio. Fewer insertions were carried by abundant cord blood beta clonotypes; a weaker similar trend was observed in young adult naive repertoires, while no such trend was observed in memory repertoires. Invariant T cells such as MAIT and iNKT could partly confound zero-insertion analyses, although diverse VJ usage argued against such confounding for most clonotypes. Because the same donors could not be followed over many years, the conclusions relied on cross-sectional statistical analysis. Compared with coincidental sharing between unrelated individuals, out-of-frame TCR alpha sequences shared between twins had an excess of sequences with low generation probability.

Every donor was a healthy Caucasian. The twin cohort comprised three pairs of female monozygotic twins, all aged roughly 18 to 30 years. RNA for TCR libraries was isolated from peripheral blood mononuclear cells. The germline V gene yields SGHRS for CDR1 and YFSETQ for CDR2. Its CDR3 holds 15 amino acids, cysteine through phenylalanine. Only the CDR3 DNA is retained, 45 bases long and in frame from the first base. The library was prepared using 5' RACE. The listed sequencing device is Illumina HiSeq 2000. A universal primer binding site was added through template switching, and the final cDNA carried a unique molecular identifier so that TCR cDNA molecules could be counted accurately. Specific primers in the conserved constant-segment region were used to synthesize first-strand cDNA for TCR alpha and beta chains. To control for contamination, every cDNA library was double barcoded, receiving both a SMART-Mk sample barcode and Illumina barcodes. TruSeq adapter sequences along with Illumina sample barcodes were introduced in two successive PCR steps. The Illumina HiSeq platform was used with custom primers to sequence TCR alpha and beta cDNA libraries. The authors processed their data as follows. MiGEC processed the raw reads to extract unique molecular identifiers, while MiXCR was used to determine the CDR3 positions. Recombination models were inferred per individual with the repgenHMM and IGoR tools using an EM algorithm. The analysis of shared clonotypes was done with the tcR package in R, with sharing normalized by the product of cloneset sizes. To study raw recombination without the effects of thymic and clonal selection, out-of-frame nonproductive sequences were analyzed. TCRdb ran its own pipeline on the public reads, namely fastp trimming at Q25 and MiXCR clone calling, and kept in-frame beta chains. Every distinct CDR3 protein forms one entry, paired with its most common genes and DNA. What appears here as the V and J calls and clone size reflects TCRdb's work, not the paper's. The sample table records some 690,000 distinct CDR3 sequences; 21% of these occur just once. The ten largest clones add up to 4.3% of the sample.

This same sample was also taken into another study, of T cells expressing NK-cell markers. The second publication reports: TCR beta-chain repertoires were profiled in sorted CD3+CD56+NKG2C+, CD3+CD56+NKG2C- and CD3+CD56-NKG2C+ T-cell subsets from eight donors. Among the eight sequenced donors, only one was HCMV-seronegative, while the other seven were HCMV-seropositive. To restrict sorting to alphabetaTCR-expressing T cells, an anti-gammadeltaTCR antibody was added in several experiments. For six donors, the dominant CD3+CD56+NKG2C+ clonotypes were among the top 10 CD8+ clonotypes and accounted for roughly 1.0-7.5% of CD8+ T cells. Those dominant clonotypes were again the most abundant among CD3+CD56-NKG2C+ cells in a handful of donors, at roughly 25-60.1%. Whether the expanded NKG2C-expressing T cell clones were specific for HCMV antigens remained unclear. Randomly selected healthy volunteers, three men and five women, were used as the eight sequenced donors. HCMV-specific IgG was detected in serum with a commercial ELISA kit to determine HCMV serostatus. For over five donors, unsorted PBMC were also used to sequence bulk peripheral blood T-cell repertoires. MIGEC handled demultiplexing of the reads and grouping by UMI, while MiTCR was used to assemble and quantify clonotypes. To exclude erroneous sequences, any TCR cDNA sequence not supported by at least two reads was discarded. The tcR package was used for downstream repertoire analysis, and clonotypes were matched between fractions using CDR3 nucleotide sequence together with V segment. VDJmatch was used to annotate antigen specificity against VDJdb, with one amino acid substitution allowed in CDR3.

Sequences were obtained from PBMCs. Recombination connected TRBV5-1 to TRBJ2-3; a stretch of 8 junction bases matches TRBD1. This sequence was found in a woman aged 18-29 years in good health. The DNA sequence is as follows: TGTGCCAGCAGCTTGGGGCAGGGGGCGGCAGATACGCAGTATTTT. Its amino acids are CASSLGQGAADTQYF.